This T cell receptor (beta chain) was obtained from a study of T cells in Graves' hyperthyroidism and ophthalmopathy. V lost 2 bases and J 6 bases, leaving 13 bases between the germline ends. The germline CDR1 and CDR2 sequences are SGHAT and FQNNGV. The CDR3 sequence is 14 residues long. This clonotype was observed at least ten times. RNA transcripts served as the template for amplifying TCR beta CDR3 regions. The HTBI primer set drove a first-round RT-PCR of the TCR CDR3. TCRdb itself ran the multiplex PCR reads through MiXCR, one entry per CDR3 protein. The sample holds about 400,000 distinct CDR3 sequences, about 14% seen once.

This chain connects TRBV11-2 to TRBJ1-1, with a possible D match to TRBD1 (6 bases). This receptor was identified in a woman aged 25 to 39 with Graves' ophthalmopathy. The sequenced material came from blood. The CDR3 DNA follows: TGTGCCAGCAGCTTAAGGGGGTTTGTTGCTGAAGCTTTCTTT. Amino acid sequence: CASSLRGFVAEAFF.